Listed here are 26 T cell receptor beta chains from one sample, sequenced in a study of T cell responses to AZD1222 COVID-19 vaccine. Clones were sequenced by immunoSEQ multiplex PCR, and TCRdb holds only the in-frame ones, with some missing. The table lists 100,000 to 110,000 clones, about 85% of them singletons. This specimen consisted of peripheral blood, obtained on day 0 of AZD1222 vaccination. These receptors came from an adult in good health.

The chain carries TRBV27 and TRBJ2-5; 13 bases match TRBD2. J gave up 1 base and V 1 base, and 6 bases lay outside the gene matches. The CDR3 is 18 residues long. Germline assignment: CDR1 MNHEY and CDR2 SMNVEV (reference sequence). CDR3 region: CASSLYPRTSGGQETQYF. The CDR3 DNA reads as TGTGCCAGCAGTTTATACCCCCGGACTAGCGGGGGCCAAGAGACCCAGTACTTC.

This sequence joins TRBV5-1 and TRBJ1-4, with D possibly TRBD1 on 5 matching bases. Germline lookup yields CDR1 SGHRS and CDR2 YFSETQ. Trimming stripped 5 bases from V and 3 bases from J, with 11 bases between. The CDR3 covers 14 residues. The CDR3 loop is CASRNGGANEKLFF. The DNA for the CDR3 is TGCGCCAGCAGGAATGGGGGGGCTAATGAAAAACTGTTTTTT.

This sequence joins TRBV11-3 and TRBJ2-3; maybe TRBD1 (5 bases). The ends were cut back, 6 bases at V and 4 bases at J, with 8 bases in the middle. This CDR3 has 12 amino acids. CDR1 and CDR2 (germline): SGHNT, YENEEA. CDR3 DNA sequence: TGTGCCAGCAGTCTGACAGCAGATACGCAGTATTTT. Protein product: CASSLTADTQYF.

This chain joins TRBV28 and TRBJ2-4; TRBD1 agrees at 8 bases. The ends lost 5 bases at V and 0 bases at J; junction bases unmatched: 3. The CDR3 is made up of 15 amino acids. Germline CDR1 reads MDHEN; CDR2 reads SYDVKM. The DNA for the CDR3 is TGTGCCAGCAGTGGGGGGACAGGAGCCAAAAACATTCAGTACTTC. Translating it yields CASSGGTGAKNIQYF.

The sample holds one count of this clone. The chain recombines TRBV9 with TRBJ1-3; 7 bases align to TRBD1. The CDR3 is made up of 15 amino acids. The germline V gene encodes CDR1 SGDLS and CDR2 YYNGEE. After removal of 3 bases from V and 4 bases from J, the junction contained 7 bases not matched to a gene. The CDR3 DNA is TGTGCCAGCAGCGAGGGGGCCGAACCCGGAAACACCATATATTTT. Translating it yields CASSEGAEPGNTIYF.

The rearrangement uses TRBV6-5 and TRBJ1-2; D perhaps matches TRBD1 (6 bases). Trimming took off 4 bases at V and 4 bases at J, with 10 bases between the two ends. Germline V gene lookup returns CDR1 MNHEY and CDR2 SVGAGI. The CDR3 consists of 13 residues. The CDR3 loop is CASSSGAVYGYTF. DNA for the CDR3: TGTGCCAGCAGTTCGGGGGCGGTCTATGGCTACACCTTC.

The chain uses TRBV5-5 and TRBJ1-2; maybe TRBD1 (5 bases). The CDR3 has 16 amino acids. The germline gives CDR1 SGHKS, CDR2 YYEKEE (reference sequence). Trimming removed 4 bases at V and 4 bases at J, with 20 bases between. CDR3 region: CASSPLGRGISYGYTF. The CDR3 coding sequence is TGTGCCAGCAGCCCCCTGGGGCGGGGAATCAGCTATGGCTACACCTTC.

This clone showed up just once. V and J are TRBV24-1 and TRBJ2-3; D is unclear. CDR3 size: 16 residues. Trimming stripped 0 bases from V and 1 base from J, with 10 bases between. From germline, CDR1 is KGHDR and CDR2 SFDVKD. The CDR3 region is CATSDLGRQGTDTQYF. The CDR3 DNA is TGTGCCACCAGTGATTTGGGCCGTCAGGGCACAGATACGCAGTATTTT.

The V call is TRBV4-1, the J call TRBJ2-1; 8 nucleotides agree with TRBD2. V was pared by 1 base and J by 2 bases, with 4 bases of the junction left unmatched. Germline CDR1 is MGHRA and CDR2 is YSYEKL. The CDR3 contains 16 residues. This chain's CDR3 is CASSQVLGRAYNEQFF. For the CDR3, the DNA is TGCGCCAGCAGCCAAGTCCTCGGGAGGGCCTACAATGAGCAGTTCTTC.

The rearrangement uses TRBV11-3 and TRBJ2-5; no reliable D call. This CDR3 is built from 13 residues. Trimming shortened V by 3 bases and J by 1 base, and 6 bases separated the two germline ends. CDR1 and CDR2 from the germline V gene are SGHNT and YENEEA. As DNA, the CDR3 is TGTGCCAGCAGCTTGAACGGCCAAGAGACCCAGTACTTC. This encodes CASSLNGQETQYF.

This rearrangement joins TRBV10-1 to TRBJ1-2; D perhaps matches TRBD1 (6 bases). Germline CDR1 WNHNN, CDR2 SYGVQD (reference sequence). V gave up 2 bases and J gave up 8 bases, with 21 bases separating them. The CDR3 is made up of 16 amino acids. The CDR3 DNA follows: TGCGCCAGCAGTGAGATCCTTGCTGGGGGCGCGAGGGGCTACACCTTC. It encodes CASSEILAGGARGYTF.

V and J are TRBV20-1 and TRBJ2-5; D might be TRBD1 or TRBD2, each matching 5 bases. V lost 5 bases and J lost 5, with 9 bases in between. Germline CDR1 and CDR2: DFQATT and SNEGSKA (reference sequence). CDR3 length: 11 amino acids. Here the CDR3 DNA reads TGCAGTGCTCACGAGGGGGAGACCCAGTACTTC. Protein sequence: CSAHEGETQYF.

The rearrangement joins TRBV21-1 to TRBJ2-5; TRBD1 is the table's D call, not checked against the DNA. TRBV21-1 is deemed a pseudogene. This CDR3 comprises 16 residues. The CDR3 DNA reads as TGTGCCAGCAGCCTTAACAAGGACAGGGCTCACGAGACCCAGTACTTC. This encodes CASSLNKDRAHETQYF.

The CDR3 loop is CSATGAPNTGELFF. The CDR3, as DNA: TGCAGCGCTACAGGGGCCCCTAACACCGGGGAGCTGTTTTTT. This chain joins TRBV29-1 and TRBJ2-2, with 7 bases that match TRBD1. The CDR3 covers 14 residues. V dropped 7 bases and J dropped 2; count of bases not matched to a gene: 7. Germline loops: CDR1 SQVTM, CDR2 ANQGSEA.

The gene calls are TRBV7-9 and TRBJ1-5; 7 bases match TRBD1. V lost 5 bases to trimming and J lost 2 bases; unmatched junction nucleotides: 6. Germline V gives CDR1 SEHNR, CDR2 FQNEAQ (reference sequence). The CDR3 covers 15 residues. CDR3 in DNA: TGTGCCAGCAGCCCACAGGGGAATGGCAATCAGCCCCAGCATTTT. This sequence encodes CASSPQGNGNQPQHF.

V and J are TRBV19 and TRBJ2-3, with D perhaps matching TRBD2 (6 bases). V lost 4 bases to trimming and J lost 4 bases, with 15 bases between them. Germline V gene sequence: CDR1 LNHDA, CDR2 SQIVND (reference sequence). There are 15 residues in the CDR3. The CDR3 DNA reads as TGTGCCAGTAGTAACGGGGCTAGCGCCGCAGATACGCAGTATTTT. It translates to CASSNGASAADTQYF.

This chain connects TRBV27 to TRBJ2-1; 9 nucleotides agree with TRBD1. After removal of 7 bases from V and 10 bases from J, the junction contained 2 bases not matched to a gene. The CDR3 is made up of 11 amino acids. Germline V gene data show CDR1 as MNHEY and CDR2 as SMNVEV (reference sequence). The CDR3 bases are TGTGCCAGCACCGGGACAGGGGAGCAGTTCTTC. Protein sequence: CASTGTGEQFF.

J is TRBJ1-1 and V is TRBV4-1; D not certain. V was shortened by 1 base and J by 1 base, with 4 bases between the two germline ends. The CDR3 is 13 amino acids. Looked up from germline, CDR1 is MGHRA and CDR2 is YSYEKL. The CDR3 nucleotides are TGCGCCAGCAGCCAAGGTGGGAACACTGAAGCTTTCTTT. Translated, it gives CASSQGGNTEAFF.

The rearrangement uses TRBV29-1 and TRBJ2-4; 8 positions match TRBD2. J lost 3 bases, V lost 3 bases, and 10 bases had no gene match. CDR1 is SQVTM, CDR2 ANQGSEA, per germline. The CDR3 has 16 amino acids. The CDR3 loop reads CSVDTVSGIGKNIQYF. The CDR3 DNA sequence: TGCAGCGTTGATACGGTTAGCGGGATCGGCAAAAACATTCAGTACTTC.

The chain recombines TRBV28 with TRBJ2-7; TRBD2 aligns across 9 bases. Per the germline V gene, CDR1 is MDHEN and CDR2 is SYDVKM. The J segment lost 3 bases and the V segment lost 6 bases, leaving 9 bases of the junction unmatched. The CDR3 sequence is 15 residues long. The CDR3 coding sequence is TGTGCCAGCAGCTCTTCGCGGGAGGGGTACTACGAGCAGTACTTC. This gives the protein CASSSSREGYYEQYF.

This clone was seen just once. The chain has TRBV2 and TRBJ2-3; TRBD2 agrees at 7 bases. V was clipped by 0 bases and J by 2 bases; unmatched bases: 2. The CDR3 is 15 residues long. The V gene's germline CDR1 is SNHLY and CDR2 FYNNEI. This chain's CDR3 is CASSEAGGVTDTQYF. The CDR3, as DNA: TGTGCCAGCAGTGAAGCGGGAGGGGTCACAGATACGCAGTATTTT.

The CDR3 here is CASSELLGGNEKLFF. In DNA, the CDR3 is TGTGCCAGCAGTGAGTTGCTGGGCGGGAATGAAAAACTGTTTTTT. V usage is TRBV2 and J usage is TRBJ1-4; the D is unclear. The CDR3 has 15 residues. Trimming shortened V by 3 bases and J by 5 bases, and 13 bases separated the two germline ends. Germline CDR1 is SNHLY and CDR2 is FYNNEI.

This chain joins TRBV11-1 and TRBJ1-5; D is uncertain. The CDR3 has 13 amino acids. Trimming shortened V by 5 bases and J by 4 bases, and 9 bases separated the two germline ends. CDR1 is SGHAT and CDR2 is FQDESV in the germline V gene (reference sequence). The CDR3 DNA is TGTGCCAGCAGCCGGACGGTTAATCAGCCCCAGCATTTT. Translated, it gives CASSRTVNQPQHF.

J is TRBJ2-1 and V is TRBV19; 12 bases are a match to TRBD2. Per the germline V gene, CDR1 is LNHDA and CDR2 is SQIVND (reference sequence). V gave up 7 bases and J gave up 4 bases; unmatched junction bases: 11. This CDR3 spans 17 amino acids. The CDR3 DNA follows: TGTGCCAGTAACCCTAGAGGGGGGACTAGCGGGTACAATGAGCAGTTCTTC. This translates into CASNPRGGTSGYNEQFF.

The chain recombines TRBV27 with TRBJ2-5; D remains unclear. In germline, CDR1 is MNHEY, CDR2 SMNVEV (reference sequence). The CDR3 is made up of 14 amino acids. Trimming pared 5 bases from V and 3 bases from J, leaving 13 bases between. The CDR3 loop reads CASSPIPAEETQYF. CDR3 DNA: TGTGCCAGCAGTCCAATCCCCGCCGAAGAGACCCAGTACTTC.

The table lists this clone with a few counts. The genes are TRBV10-1 and TRBJ2-7; 8 bases agree with TRBD1. The V and J ends lost 3 bases and 6 bases, in that order; junction bases with no gene match: 7. The CDR3 covers 14 residues. CDR1 WNHNN and CDR2 SYGVQD come from the germline V gene (reference sequence). CDR3 nucleotide sequence: TGCGCCAGCAGTGAAAGACAGGGGTCGGCCGAGCAGTACTTC. Its translation is CASSERQGSAEQYF.